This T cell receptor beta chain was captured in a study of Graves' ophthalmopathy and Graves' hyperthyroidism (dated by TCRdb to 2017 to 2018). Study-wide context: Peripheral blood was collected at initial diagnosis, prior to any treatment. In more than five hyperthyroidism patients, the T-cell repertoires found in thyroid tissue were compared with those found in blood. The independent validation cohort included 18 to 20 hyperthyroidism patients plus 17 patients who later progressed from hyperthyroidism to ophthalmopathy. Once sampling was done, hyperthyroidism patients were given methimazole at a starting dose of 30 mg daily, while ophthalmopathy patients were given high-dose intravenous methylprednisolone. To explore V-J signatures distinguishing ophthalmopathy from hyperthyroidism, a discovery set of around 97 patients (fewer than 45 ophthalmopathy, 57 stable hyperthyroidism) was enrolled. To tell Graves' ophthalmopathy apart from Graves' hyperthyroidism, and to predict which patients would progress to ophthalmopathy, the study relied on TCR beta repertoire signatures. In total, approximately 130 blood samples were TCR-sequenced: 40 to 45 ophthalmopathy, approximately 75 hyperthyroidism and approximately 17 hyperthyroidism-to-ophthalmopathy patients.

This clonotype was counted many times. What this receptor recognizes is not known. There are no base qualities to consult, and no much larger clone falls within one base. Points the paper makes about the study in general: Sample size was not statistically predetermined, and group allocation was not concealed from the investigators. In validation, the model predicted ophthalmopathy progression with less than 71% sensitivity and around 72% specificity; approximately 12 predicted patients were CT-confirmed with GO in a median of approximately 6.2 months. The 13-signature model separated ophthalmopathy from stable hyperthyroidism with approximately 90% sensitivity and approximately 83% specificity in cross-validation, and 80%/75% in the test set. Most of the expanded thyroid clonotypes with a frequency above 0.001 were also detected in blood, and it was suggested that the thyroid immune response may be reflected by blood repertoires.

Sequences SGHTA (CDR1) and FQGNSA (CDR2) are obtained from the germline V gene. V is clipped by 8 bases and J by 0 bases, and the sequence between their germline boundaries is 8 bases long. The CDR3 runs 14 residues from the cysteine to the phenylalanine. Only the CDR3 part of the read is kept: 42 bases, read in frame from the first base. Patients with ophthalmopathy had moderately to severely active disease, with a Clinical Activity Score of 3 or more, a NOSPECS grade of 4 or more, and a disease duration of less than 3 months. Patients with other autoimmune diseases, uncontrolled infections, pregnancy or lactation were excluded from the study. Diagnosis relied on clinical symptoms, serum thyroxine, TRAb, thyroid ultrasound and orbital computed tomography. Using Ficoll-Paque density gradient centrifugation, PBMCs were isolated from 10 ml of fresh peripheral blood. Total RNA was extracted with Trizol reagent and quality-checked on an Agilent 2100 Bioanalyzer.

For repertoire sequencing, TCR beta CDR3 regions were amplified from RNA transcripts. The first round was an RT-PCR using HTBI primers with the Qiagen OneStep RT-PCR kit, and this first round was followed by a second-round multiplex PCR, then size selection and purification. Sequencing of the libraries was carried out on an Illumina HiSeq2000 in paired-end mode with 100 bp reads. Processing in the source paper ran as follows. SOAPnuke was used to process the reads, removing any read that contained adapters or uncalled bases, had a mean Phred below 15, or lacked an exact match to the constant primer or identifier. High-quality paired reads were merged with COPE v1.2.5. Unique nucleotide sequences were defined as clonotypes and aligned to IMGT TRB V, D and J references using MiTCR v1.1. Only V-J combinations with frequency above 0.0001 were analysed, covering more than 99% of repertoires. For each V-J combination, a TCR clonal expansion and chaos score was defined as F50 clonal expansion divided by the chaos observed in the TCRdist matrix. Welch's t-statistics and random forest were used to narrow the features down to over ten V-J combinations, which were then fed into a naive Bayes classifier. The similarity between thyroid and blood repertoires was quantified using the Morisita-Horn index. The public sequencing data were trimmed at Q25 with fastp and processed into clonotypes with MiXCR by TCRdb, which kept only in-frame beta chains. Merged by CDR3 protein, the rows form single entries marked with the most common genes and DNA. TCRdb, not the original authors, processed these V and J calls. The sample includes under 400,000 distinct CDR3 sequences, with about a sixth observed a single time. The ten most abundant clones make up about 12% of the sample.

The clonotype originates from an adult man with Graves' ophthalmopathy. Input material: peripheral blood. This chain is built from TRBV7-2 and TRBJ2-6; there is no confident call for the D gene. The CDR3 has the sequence CASVLGSGANVLTF. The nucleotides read TGTGCCAGCGTCCTAGGCTCTGGGGCCAACGTCCTGACTTTC.